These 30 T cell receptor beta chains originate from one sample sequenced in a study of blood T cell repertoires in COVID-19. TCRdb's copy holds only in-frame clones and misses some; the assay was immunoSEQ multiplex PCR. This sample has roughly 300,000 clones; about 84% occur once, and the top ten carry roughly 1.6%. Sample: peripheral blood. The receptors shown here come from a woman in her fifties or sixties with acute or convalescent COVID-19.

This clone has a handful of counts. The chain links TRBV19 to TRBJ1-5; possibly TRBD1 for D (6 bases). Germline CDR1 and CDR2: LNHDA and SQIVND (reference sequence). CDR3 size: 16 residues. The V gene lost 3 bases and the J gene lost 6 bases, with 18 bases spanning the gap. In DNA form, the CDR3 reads TGTGCCAGTAGTATCCCCAACAGGGACCCGGGTCAGCCCCAGCATTTT. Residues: CASSIPNRDPGQPQHF.

This CDR3 reads CASSETGTAYNEQFF. CDR3 sequence (DNA): TGTGCCAGCAGTGAAACCGGGACAGCCTACAATGAGCAGTTCTTC. This chain connects TRBV6-1 to TRBJ2-1, with 7 bases identical to TRBD1. J was trimmed by 2 bases and V by 2 bases; bases with no gene match: 3. CDR1 is MNHNS, CDR2 SASEGT, per germline. The CDR3 is 15 amino acids.

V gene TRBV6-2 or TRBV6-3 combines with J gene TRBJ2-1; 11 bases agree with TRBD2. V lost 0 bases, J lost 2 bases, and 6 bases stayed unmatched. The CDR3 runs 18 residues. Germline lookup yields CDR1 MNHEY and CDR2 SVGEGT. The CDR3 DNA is TGTGCCAGCAGTTACTCGCCTAGCGGGAGGACGGCCTACAATGAGCAGTTCTTC. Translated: CASSYSPSGRTAYNEQFF.

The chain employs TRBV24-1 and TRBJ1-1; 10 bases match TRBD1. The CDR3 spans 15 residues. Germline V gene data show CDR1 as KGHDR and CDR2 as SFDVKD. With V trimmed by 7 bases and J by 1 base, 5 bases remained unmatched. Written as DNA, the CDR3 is TGTGCCACCAGACGACAGGGGGCGGAGAACACTGAAGCTTTCTTT. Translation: CATRRQGAENTEAFF.

The CDR3 coding sequence is TGCGCCAGCAGCTTGGTTTCTAGCGGGATTGACTACAATGAGCAGTTCTTC. Protein: CASSLVSSGIDYNEQFF. The chain carries TRBV5-1 and TRBJ2-1, with 9 nucleotides matching TRBD2. Per the germline V gene, CDR1 is SGHRS and CDR2 is YFSETQ. This CDR3 has 17 amino acids. With V trimmed by 0 bases and J by 3 bases, 7 bases remained unmatched.

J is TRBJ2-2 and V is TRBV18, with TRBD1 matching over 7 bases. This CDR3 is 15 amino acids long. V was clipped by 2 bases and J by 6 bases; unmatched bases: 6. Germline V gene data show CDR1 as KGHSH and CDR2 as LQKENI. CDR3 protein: CASSPSGGYPGELFF. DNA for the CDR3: TGTGCCAGCTCACCATCAGGGGGATATCCCGGGGAGCTGTTTTTT.

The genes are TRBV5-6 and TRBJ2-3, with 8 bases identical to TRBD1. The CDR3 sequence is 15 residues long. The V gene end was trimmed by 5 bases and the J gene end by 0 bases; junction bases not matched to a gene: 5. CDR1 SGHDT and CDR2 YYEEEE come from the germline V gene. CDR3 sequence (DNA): TGTGCCAGCAGACGGACAGGGACAAGCACAGATACGCAGTATTTT. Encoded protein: CASRRTGTSTDTQYF.

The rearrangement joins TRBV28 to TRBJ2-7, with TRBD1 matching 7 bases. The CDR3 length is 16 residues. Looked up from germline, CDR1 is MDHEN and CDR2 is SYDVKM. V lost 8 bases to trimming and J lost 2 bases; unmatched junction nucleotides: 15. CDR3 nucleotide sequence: TGTGCCAGCTCAACTCCGGGACAGAATATCCCCTACGAGCAGTACTTC. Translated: CASSTPGQNIPYEQYF.

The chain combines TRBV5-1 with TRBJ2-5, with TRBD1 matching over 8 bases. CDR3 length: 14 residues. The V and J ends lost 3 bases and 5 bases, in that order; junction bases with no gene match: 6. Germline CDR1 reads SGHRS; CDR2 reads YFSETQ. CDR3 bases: TGCGCCAGCAGCTCATCGACAGGGGAGGAGACCCAGTACTTC. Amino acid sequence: CASSSSTGEETQYF. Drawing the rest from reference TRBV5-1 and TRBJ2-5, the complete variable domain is KAGVTQTPRYLIKTRGQQVTLSCSPISGHRSVSWYQQTPGQGLQFLFEYFSETQRNKGNFPGRFSGRQFSNSRSEMNVSTLELGDSALYLCASSSSTGEETQYFGPGTRLLVL.

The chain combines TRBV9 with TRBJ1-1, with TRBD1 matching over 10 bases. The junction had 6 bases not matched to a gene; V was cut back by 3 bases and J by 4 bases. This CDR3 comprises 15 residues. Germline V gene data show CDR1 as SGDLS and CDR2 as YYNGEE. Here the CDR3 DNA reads TGTGCCAGCAGCGCGCCGGGACAGGGGATCACTGAAGCTTTCTTT. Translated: CASSAPGQGITEAFF.

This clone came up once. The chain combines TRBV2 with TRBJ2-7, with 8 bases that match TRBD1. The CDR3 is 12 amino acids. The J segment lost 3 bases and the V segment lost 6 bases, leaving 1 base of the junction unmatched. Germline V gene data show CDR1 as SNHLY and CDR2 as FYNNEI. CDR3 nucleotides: TGTGCCAGCAGCGACAGGGGCTACGAGCAGTACTTC. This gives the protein CASSDRGYEQYF.

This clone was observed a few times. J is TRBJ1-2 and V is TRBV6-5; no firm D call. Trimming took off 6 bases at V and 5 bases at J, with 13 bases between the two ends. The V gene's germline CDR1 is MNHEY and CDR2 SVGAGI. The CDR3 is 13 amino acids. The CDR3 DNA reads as TGTGCCAGCAGCCCCAGGATGAATTATGGCTACACCTTC. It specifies CASSPRMNYGYTF.

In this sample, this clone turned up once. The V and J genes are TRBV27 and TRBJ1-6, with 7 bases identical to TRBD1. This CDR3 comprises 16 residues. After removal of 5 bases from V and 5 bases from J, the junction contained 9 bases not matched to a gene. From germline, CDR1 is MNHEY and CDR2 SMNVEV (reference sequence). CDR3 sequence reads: CASSPHGTENNSPLHF. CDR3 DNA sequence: TGTGCCAGCAGTCCTCACGGGACAGAAAATAATTCACCCCTCCACTTT.

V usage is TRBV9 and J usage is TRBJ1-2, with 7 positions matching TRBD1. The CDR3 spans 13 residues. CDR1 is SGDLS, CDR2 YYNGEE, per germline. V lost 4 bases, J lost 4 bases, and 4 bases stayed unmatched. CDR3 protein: CASSPTGVYGYTF. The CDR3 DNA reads TGTGCCAGCAGCCCTACAGGGGTCTATGGCTACACCTTC.

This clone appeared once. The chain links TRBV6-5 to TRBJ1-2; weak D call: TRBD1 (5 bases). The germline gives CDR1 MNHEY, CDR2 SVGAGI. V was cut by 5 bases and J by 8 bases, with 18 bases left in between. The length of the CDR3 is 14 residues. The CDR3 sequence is CASSRSGQGGGYTF. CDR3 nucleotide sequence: TGTGCCAGCAGTCGCTCCGGGCAGGGCGGAGGCTACACCTTC.

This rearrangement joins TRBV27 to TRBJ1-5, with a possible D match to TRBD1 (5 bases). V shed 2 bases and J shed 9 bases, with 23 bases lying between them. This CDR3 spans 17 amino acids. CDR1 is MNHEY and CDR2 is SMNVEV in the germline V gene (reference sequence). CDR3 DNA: TGTGCCAGCAGTTTAAAGGCCCCCTCGCAGGGCCAAGGGCCCCAGCATTTT. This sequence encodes CASSLKAPSQGQGPQHF.

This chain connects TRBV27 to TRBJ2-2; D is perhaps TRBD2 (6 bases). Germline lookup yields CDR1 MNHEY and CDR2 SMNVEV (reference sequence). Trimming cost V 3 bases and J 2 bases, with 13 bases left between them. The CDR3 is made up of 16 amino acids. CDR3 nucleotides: TGTGCCAGCAGTTTTAACAGGAGGGGAAACACCGGGGAGCTGTTTTTT. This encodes CASSFNRRGNTGELFF.

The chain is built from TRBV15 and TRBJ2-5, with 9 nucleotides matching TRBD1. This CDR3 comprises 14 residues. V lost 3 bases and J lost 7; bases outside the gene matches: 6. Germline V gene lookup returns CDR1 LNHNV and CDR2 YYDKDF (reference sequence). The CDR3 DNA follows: TGTGCCACCAGCAGGGGACAGGGTACAGGGACCCAGTACTTC. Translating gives CATSRGQGTGTQYF.

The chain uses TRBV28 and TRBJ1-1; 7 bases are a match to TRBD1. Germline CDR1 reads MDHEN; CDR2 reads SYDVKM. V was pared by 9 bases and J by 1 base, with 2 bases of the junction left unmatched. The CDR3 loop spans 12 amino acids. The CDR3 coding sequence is TGTGCCAGTCGGGACAGGAACACTGAAGCTTTCTTT. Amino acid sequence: CASRDRNTEAFF.

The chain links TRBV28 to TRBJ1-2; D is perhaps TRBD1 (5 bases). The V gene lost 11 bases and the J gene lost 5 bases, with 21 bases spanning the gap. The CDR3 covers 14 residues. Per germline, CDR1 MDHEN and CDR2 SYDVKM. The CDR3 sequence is CAGGVGGITYGYTF. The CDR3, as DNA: TGTGCCGGGGGGGTCGGGGGAATTACGTATGGCTACACCTTC.

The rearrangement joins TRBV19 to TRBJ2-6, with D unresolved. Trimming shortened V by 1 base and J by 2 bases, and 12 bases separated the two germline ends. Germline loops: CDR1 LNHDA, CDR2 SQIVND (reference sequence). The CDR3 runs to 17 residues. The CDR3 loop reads CASSIGSLNTGANVLTF. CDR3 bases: TGTGCCAGTAGTATAGGGTCACTAAATACTGGGGCCAACGTCCTGACTTTC.

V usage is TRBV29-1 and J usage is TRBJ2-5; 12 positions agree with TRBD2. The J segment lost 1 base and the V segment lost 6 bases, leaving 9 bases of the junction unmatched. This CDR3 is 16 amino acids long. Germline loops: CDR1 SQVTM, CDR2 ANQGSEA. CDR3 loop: CSVTGLAGQIQETQYF. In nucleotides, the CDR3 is TGCAGCGTCACGGGACTAGCGGGCCAAATCCAAGAGACCCAGTACTTC.

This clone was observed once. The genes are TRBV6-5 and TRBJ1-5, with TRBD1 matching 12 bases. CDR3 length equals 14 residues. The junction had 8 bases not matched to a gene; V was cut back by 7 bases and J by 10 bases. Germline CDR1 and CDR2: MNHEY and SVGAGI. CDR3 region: CASTPGQGAYPQHF. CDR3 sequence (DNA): TGTGCCAGCACCCCGGGACAGGGGGCCTACCCCCAGCATTTT.

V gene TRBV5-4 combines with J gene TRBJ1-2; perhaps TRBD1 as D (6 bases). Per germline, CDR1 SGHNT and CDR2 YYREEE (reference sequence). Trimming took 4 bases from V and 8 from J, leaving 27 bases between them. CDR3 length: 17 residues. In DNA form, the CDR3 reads TGTGCCAGCAGCGGGTGGGACAAGCTCACTAGGACCGGGGGCTACACCTTC. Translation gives CASSGWDKLTRTGGYTF.

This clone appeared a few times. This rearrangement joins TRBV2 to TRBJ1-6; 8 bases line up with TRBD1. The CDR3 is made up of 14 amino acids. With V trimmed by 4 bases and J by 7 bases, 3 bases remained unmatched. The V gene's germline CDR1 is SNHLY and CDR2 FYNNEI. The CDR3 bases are TGTGCCAGCAGTGTGGACAGGGAAAATTCACCCCTCCACTTT. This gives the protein CASSVDRENSPLHF.

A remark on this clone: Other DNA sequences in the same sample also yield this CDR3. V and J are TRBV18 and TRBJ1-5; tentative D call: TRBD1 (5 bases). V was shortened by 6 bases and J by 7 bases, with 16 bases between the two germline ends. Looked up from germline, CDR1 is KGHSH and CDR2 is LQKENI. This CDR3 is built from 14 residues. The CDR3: CASSPGGGDQPQHF. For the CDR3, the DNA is TGTGCCAGCTCTCCCGGGGGAGGGGACCAGCCCCAGCATTTT.

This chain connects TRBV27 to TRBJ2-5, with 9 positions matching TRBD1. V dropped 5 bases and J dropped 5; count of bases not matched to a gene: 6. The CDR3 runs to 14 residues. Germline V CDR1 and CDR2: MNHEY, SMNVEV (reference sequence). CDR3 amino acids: CASSLGQGRETQYF. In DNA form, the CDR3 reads TGTGCCAGCAGTCTGGGACAGGGTAGGGAGACCCAGTACTTC.

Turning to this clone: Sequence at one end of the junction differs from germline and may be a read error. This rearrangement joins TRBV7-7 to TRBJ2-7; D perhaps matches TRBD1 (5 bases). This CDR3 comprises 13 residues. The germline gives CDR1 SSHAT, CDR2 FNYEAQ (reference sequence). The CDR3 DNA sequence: TGTGCTAGCAGCTTAGCACAGGCTAGCGAGCAGTACTTC. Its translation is CASSLAQASEQYF.

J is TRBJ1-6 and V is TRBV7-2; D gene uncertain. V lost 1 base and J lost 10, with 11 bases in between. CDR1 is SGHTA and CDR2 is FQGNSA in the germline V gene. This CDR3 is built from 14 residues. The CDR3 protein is CASSLERSGSPLHF. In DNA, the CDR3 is TGTGCCAGCAGCTTAGAACGGAGCGGGTCACCCCTCCACTTT.

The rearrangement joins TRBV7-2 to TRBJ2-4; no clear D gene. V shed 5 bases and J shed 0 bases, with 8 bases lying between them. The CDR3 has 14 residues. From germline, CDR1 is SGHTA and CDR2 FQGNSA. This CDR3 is CASSPSLAKNIQYF. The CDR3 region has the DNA TGTGCCAGCAGCCCCTCCCTAGCCAAAAACATTCAGTACTTC.